The 21 T cell receptor beta chains given below trace back to one sample, sequenced in a study of shared clonotypes between healthy human individuals (TCRdb year 2020). The method behind the library was the immunoSEQ multiplex PCR assay. The source is immuneACCESS, and TCRdb retained only in-frame sequences with V and J called. Part of the clones is not carried over; for the studies checked, unresolved V genes explain less than half of this, and the remainder is unexplained. The sample profile shows about 2.4 million clones; about 92% of them were found once. The ten largest account for about 0.13% of the sample. Sequencing was performed on naive CD4+ T cells sorted from blood. The cell subset or site label on this specimen signifies: CD45RA+ positively selected. The receptors here all came from a man between 18 and 29 years old in good health.

V is TRBV7-2 and J is TRBJ2-3; 8 bases line up with TRBD2. V gave up 5 bases and J gave up 10 bases; unmatched junction bases: 11. This CDR3 region has 14 residues. Germline V gives CDR1 SGHTA, CDR2 FQGNSA. This CDR3 reads CASSQGTRRSSQYF. The CDR3 DNA reads as TGTGCCAGCAGCCAAGGGACTAGGCGAAGCTCGCAGTATTTT.

V and J are TRBV5-1 and TRBJ2-3; D may be TRBD1 or TRBD2 (5 bases each). Between the trimmed V and J ends, which lost 3 bases and 4 bases, there was a span of 15 bases. CDR1 SGHRS and CDR2 YFSETQ come from the germline V gene. The CDR3 length is 15 residues. The DNA of the CDR3 is TGCGCCAGCAGCTGGGGATGGGGGAGATCAGATACGCAGTATTTT. Its translation is CASSWGWGRSDTQYF. Using reference TRBV5-1 and TRBJ2-3 for the parts outside the CDR3, the full variable domain is KAGVTQTPRYLIKTRGQQVTLSCSPISGHRSVSWYQQTPGQGLQFLFEYFSETQRNKGNFPGRFSGRQFSNSRSEMNVSTLELGDSALYLCASSWGWGRSDTQYFGPGTRLTVL.

The genes are TRBV19 and TRBJ2-2; 12 nucleotides agree with TRBD2. The junction had 7 bases not matched to a gene; V was cut back by 4 bases and J by 1 base. CDR1 is LNHDA and CDR2 is SQIVND in the germline V gene (reference sequence). The CDR3 sequence is 18 residues long. DNA for the CDR3: TGTGCCAGTAGTAACCTACTGACTAGCGGGGGGAACACCGGGGAGCTGTTTTTT. The encoded protein is CASSNLLTSGGNTGELFF.

The chain is built from TRBV7-2 and TRBJ2-7; 9 nucleotides match TRBD1. The CDR3 has 15 amino acids. The germline V gene has CDR1 SGHTA and CDR2 FQGNSA. V was pared by 4 bases and J by 1 base, with 5 bases of the junction left unmatched. CDR3 sequence: CASSSAGTGSYEQYF. The CDR3 DNA is TGTGCCAGCAGCTCCGCCGGGACAGGGTCCTACGAGCAGTACTTC.

This chain links TRBV10-3 with TRBJ2-3, with TRBD2 as a possible D gene (6 bases). Trimming shortened V by 5 bases and J by 0 bases, and 9 bases separated the two germline ends. The CDR3 extends over 14 amino acids. CDR1 is ENHRY, CDR2 SYGVKD, per germline. Here the CDR3 DNA reads TGTGCCATCAGTCCTAGCGTTAGCACAGATACGCAGTATTTT. Translated, it gives CAISPSVSTDTQYF.

The V gene is TRBV2, the J gene TRBJ2-2, with 13 bases lining up with TRBD2. CDR3 length: 17 amino acids. V dropped 4 bases and J dropped 3; count of bases not matched to a gene: 5. CDR1 SNHLY and CDR2 FYNNEI come from the germline V gene. CDR3 amino acids: CASSAGTSGMYTGELFF. CDR3 in DNA: TGTGCCAGCAGTGCCGGGACTAGCGGGATGTACACCGGGGAGCTGTTTTTT. The full variable domain, its missing parts supplied by reference TRBV2 and TRBJ2-2, is EPEVTQTPSHQVTQMGQEVILRCVPISNHLYFYWYRQILGQKVEFLVSFYNNEISEKSEIFDDQFSVERPDGSNFTLKIRSTKLEDSAMYFCASSAGTSGMYTGELFFGEGSRLTVL.

This clone was detected only once. For the CDR3, the DNA is TGTGCCAGTAGTGTAGCGGGGGCGTTTACCGGGGAGCTGTTTTTT. It codes for CASSVAGAFTGELFF. This chain joins TRBV19 and TRBJ2-2, with TRBD2 identical over 9 bases. Germline V gene lookup returns CDR1 LNHDA and CDR2 SQIVND (reference sequence). The CDR3 length is 15 residues. V shed 5 bases and J 5 bases; nucleotides not matched to a gene: 6.

In DNA, the CDR3 is TGTGCCAGCAGTTTATCGGGACTAGCGGGATTCTACGAGCAGTACTTC. Amino acid sequence: CASSLSGLAGFYEQYF. The V call is TRBV27, the J call TRBJ2-7; 13 bases match TRBD2. With V trimmed by 0 bases and J by 3 bases, 2 bases remained unmatched. The CDR3 has 16 amino acids. CDR1 is MNHEY, CDR2 SMNVEV, per germline (reference sequence).

The gene calls are TRBV18 and TRBJ1-2; the D gene is possibly TRBD1 (6 bases). In germline, CDR1 is KGHSH, CDR2 LQKENI. V dropped 0 bases and J dropped 10 bases, with 18 bases sitting between them. The CDR3 sequence is 15 residues long. The DNA of the CDR3 is TGTGCCAGCTCACCACCGGACAGAGGGGGTGGTGTCTACACCTTC. It specifies CASSPPDRGGGVYTF.

The CDR3 reads CASSRQQNTGELFF. In DNA form, the CDR3 reads TGTGCCAGTAGCCGACAGCAGAACACCGGGGAGCTGTTTTTT. The chain employs TRBV19 and TRBJ2-2, with D perhaps TRBD1 (5 bases). Germline V gene lookup returns CDR1 LNHDA and CDR2 SQIVND (reference sequence). V was pared by 6 bases and J by 1 base, with 9 bases between. This CDR3 contains 14 residues.

V gene TRBV5-4 combines with J gene TRBJ2-3, with 9 bases fitting TRBD1. The germline V gene encodes CDR1 SGHNT and CDR2 YYREEE (reference sequence). CDR3 length: 14 amino acids. Germline trimming cut 2 bases from V and 4 bases from J; bases unmatched to any gene: 2. The DNA for the CDR3 is TGTGCCAGCAGCTTACAGGGGGCGTCAGATACGCAGTATTTT. It translates to CASSLQGASDTQYF.

The chain combines TRBV5-1 with TRBJ2-3; weak D call: TRBD2 (6 bases). The germline V and J ends were trimmed by 4 bases and 5 bases, with 17 bases remaining between them. In germline, CDR1 is SGHRS, CDR2 YFSETQ. The CDR3 consists of 15 residues. CDR3 sequence: CASSVIPLAQDTQYF. The CDR3 coding sequence is TGCGCCAGCAGCGTAATTCCCCTAGCGCAAGATACGCAGTATTTT.

The chain is built from TRBV5-1 and TRBJ2-5; unclear D gene. Per the germline V gene, CDR1 is SGHRS and CDR2 is YFSETQ. The V and J ends lost 0 bases and 0 bases respectively, with 9 bases between them. This CDR3 contains 15 residues. The DNA of the CDR3 is TGCGCCAGCAGCTTGGGACCTACGTACCAAGAGACCCAGTACTTC. This sequence encodes CASSLGPTYQETQYF.

The chain uses TRBV18 and TRBJ1-6, with 10 bases matching TRBD1. The CDR3 runs 17 residues. Germline V CDR1 and CDR2: KGHSH, LQKENI. V shed 3 bases and J 7 bases; nucleotides not matched to a gene: 9. CDR3 in DNA: TGTGCCAGCTCACCTGGCGTCCAGGGACAGGGGAATTCACCCCTCCACTTT. Translated: CASSPGVQGQGNSPLHF.

To note about this clone: The sample carries other DNA sequences with the same CDR3. The chain is built from TRBV6-1 and TRBJ1-5; TRBD1 might be the D (6 bases). Trimming took off 6 bases at V and 6 bases at J, with 15 bases between the two ends. The CDR3 length is 14 residues. Per the germline V gene, CDR1 is MNHNS and CDR2 is SASEGT. Written as DNA, the CDR3 is TGTGCCAGCAGCCTAGGGGGGGGCGGTCAGCCCCAGCATTTT. Residues: CASSLGGGGQPQHF.

This sequence joins TRBV12-2 and TRBJ2-7; the table's D call, TRBD1, was not checked against the DNA. TRBV12-2 is assigned pseudogene status. The CDR3 runs to 15 residues. CDR3 protein: CASRRDRRGTYEQYF. CDR3 nucleotide sequence: TGTGCAAGTCGCAGGGACAGGAGGGGAACCTACGAGCAGTACTTC.

The chain employs TRBV7-6 and TRBJ2-1; 7 bases agree with TRBD2. Trimming at V came to 2 bases and at J to 6 bases, leaving 7 bases not matched to a gene. CDR1 and CDR2 (germline): SGHVS, FNYEAQ. The CDR3 contains 15 residues. In DNA form, the CDR3 reads TGTGCCAGCAGCTTAAGCGGGGCTGAGGGCAATGAGCAGTTCTTC. Translated: CASSLSGAEGNEQFF.

The chain combines TRBV12-5 with TRBJ2-7, with unresolved D. The CDR3 has 12 residues. Per germline, CDR1 LGHNT and CDR2 FRNRAP. Trimming left V 5 bases short and J 2 bases short, with 7 bases between. CDR3 in amino acids: CASGKGTYEQYF. The CDR3 bases are TGTGCTAGTGGTAAGGGCACCTACGAGCAGTACTTC.

As concerns this clone: Germline and junction disagree at one end, which may indicate a read error. The V call is TRBV7-7, the J call TRBJ2-7; 9 bases line up with TRBD1. CDR1 and CDR2 (germline): SSHAT, FNYEAQ (reference sequence). The length of the CDR3 is 14 residues. CDR3: CASSFNRGLYEQYF. The CDR3 nucleotides are TGTGCTAGCAGCTTCAACAGGGGGCTTTACGAGCAGTACTTC.

This clone is a singleton in its sample. This sequence joins TRBV6-6 and TRBJ2-7, with D uncertain. Germline assignment: CDR1 MNHNY and CDR2 SVGAGI (reference sequence). The length of the CDR3 is 12 residues. Trimming shortened V by 6 bases and J by 2 bases, and 8 bases separated the two germline ends. The CDR3 here is CASRRIAYEQYF. The CDR3, as DNA: TGTGCCAGCAGGCGGATAGCCTACGAGCAGTACTTC.

Comments on this clone: An end of the junction differs from the germline gene, which may be a read error. V is TRBV9 and J is TRBJ2-3; D is unclear. Germline CDR1 and CDR2: SGDLS and YYNGEE. This CDR3 region has 12 residues. The CDR3, as DNA: TGTGCCAGCAACGTAGGGATAGATACGCAGTATTTT. This codes for CASNVGIDTQYF.